Listed below are T cell receptor beta chains from one sample, sequenced in a study of human T cells and chemical hapten exposure. TCRdb passed the RACE reads through MiXCR, listing each CDR3 protein once. The repertoire includes nearly 350,000 distinct CDR3 sequences, about 7% of them detected once, and 7.5% to 9% sits in the top ten. This specimen was whole blood, taken in connection with sensitization to the hapten diphenylcyclopropenone (DPC). The receptor source for this set is a woman under 30 with alopecia areata. Some clones in this sample may be carry-over from other donors' samples. Each CDR3 is given with its conserved first and last residue. A D gene is named only where the DNA matches it firmly. A row's size may be missing; if present it is once, few, many or a size class.

clone_size: few
d_call: -
j_call: TRBJ1-1
v_call: TRBV6-5
cdr3_aa: CASRPDGYTEAFF
cdr3_nt: TGTGCCAGCAGGCCCGACGGTTACACTGAAGCTTTCTTT

clone_size: many
d_call: -
j_call: TRBJ2-6
v_call: TRBV6-6
cdr3_aa: CASSYLPGANVLTF
cdr3_nt: TGTGCCAGCAGTTACCTCCCCGGGGCCAACGTCCTGACTTTC

clone_size: many
d_call: -
j_call: TRBJ2-4
v_call: TRBV28
cdr3_aa: CASSLSTKNIQYF
cdr3_nt: TGTGCCAGCAGTTTATCAACCAAAAACATTCAGTACTTC

clone_size: many
d_call: -
j_call: TRBJ2-3
v_call: TRBV7-9
cdr3_aa: CASSLRWGSRADTQYF
cdr3_nt: TGTGCCAGCAGCTTGCGCTGGGGTTCTAGGGCAGATACGCAGTATTTT

clone_size: -
d_call: -
j_call: TRBJ2-3
v_call: TRBV7-2
cdr3_aa: CASSPTGSTDTQCF
cdr3_nt: TGTGCCAGCAGCCCGACAGGTAGCACAGATACGCAGTGTTTT

clone_size: many
d_call: -
j_call: TRBJ2-2
v_call: TRBV6-8
cdr3_aa: CASSYFGSFNTGELFF
cdr3_nt: TGTGCCAGCAGTTACTTTGGATCGTTTAACACCGGGGAGCTGTTTTTT

clone_size: few
d_call: TRBD1
j_call: TRBJ2-1
v_call: TRBV2
cdr3_aa: CASSGDRGSYNEQFF
cdr3_nt: TGTGCCAGCAGTGGGGACAGGGGGTCCTACAATGAGCAGTTCTTC

clone_size: many
d_call: -
j_call: TRBJ1-1
v_call: TRBV7-9
cdr3_aa: CASSSRDPNTEAFF
cdr3_nt: TGTGCCAGCAGCTCCCGGGACCCCAACACTGAAGCTTTCTTT

clone_size: -
d_call: -
j_call: TRBJ1-2
v_call: TRBV20-1
cdr3_aa: CSASGTGTGGSYGYTF
cdr3_nt: TGCAGTGCTAGTGGGACCGGGACGGGAGGGTCCTATGGCTACACCTTC

clone_size: many
d_call: -
j_call: TRBJ2-3
v_call: TRBV12-5
cdr3_aa: CASGSSSEGDTQYF
cdr3_nt: TGTGCTAGTGGTTCCTCTTCGGAGGGGGATACGCAGTATTTT

clone_size: many
d_call: -
j_call: TRBJ1-1
v_call: TRBV10-3
cdr3_aa: CAISETGTLNTEAFF
cdr3_nt: TGTGCCATCAGTGAGACCGGGACACTGAACACTGAAGCTTTCTTT

clone_size: -
d_call: -
j_call: TRBJ2-1
v_call: TRBV6-2/TRBV6-3
cdr3_aa: CASSLAGRYNEQFF
cdr3_nt: TGTGCCAGCAGTCTAGCAGGCCGTTACAATGAGCAGTTCTTC

clone_size: few
d_call: -
j_call: TRBJ2-1
v_call: TRBV15
cdr3_aa: CATSRDANEQFF
cdr3_nt: TGTGCCACCAGCAGAGATGCAAATGAGCAGTTCTTC

clone_size: few
d_call: -
j_call: TRBJ2-7
v_call: TRBV6-5
cdr3_aa: CASSYSRGGIDEQYF
cdr3_nt: TGTGCCAGCAGTTACTCACGGGGTGGTATTGACGAGCAGTACTTC

clone_size: few
d_call: -
j_call: TRBJ2-7
v_call: TRBV28
cdr3_aa: CASGRATTYEQYF
cdr3_nt: TGTGCCAGCGGCCGCGCAACTACCTACGAGCAGTACTTC

clone_size: -
d_call: TRBD1
j_call: TRBJ2-5
v_call: TRBV25-1
cdr3_aa: CASSRQGPETQYF
cdr3_nt: TGTGCCAGCAGCCGACAGGGACCGGAGACCCAGTACTTC

clone_size: -
d_call: -
j_call: TRBJ1-3
v_call: TRBV10-3
cdr3_aa: CASRTAGAGNTIYF
cdr3_nt: TGTGCCAGCCGAACGGCGGGCGCTGGAAACACCATATATTTT

clone_size: -
d_call: -
j_call: TRBJ2-7
v_call: TRBV7-9
cdr3_aa: CASSLEGPSSEQYF
cdr3_nt: TGTGCCAGCAGCTTGGAGGGGCCCTCATCCGAGCAGTACTTC

clone_size: -
d_call: -
j_call: TRBJ2-3
v_call: TRBV25-1
cdr3_aa: CASSESQGGAQDTQYF
cdr3_nt: TGTGCCAGCAGTGAATCCCAGGGGGGGGCCCAAGATACGCAGTATTTT

clone_size: many
d_call: TRBD1
j_call: TRBJ2-5
v_call: TRBV7-8
cdr3_aa: CASSLDRQETQYF
cdr3_nt: TGTGCCAGCAGCCTGGACAGGCAAGAGACCCAGTACTTC

clone_size: once
d_call: TRBD2
j_call: TRBJ2-7
v_call: TRBV28
cdr3_aa: CASSLSSGGVPYEQYF
cdr3_nt: TGTGCCAGCAGCTTAAGTAGCGGGGGTGTCCCCTACGAGCAGTACTTC

clone_size: few
d_call: -
j_call: TRBJ1-5
v_call: TRBV20-1
cdr3_aa: CSARSTVDDQPQHF
cdr3_nt: TGCAGTGCCCGATCGACCGTAGACGATCAGCCCCAGCATTTT

clone_size: -
d_call: -
j_call: TRBJ1-1
v_call: TRBV4-2
cdr3_aa: CASSQDGVSTEAFF
cdr3_nt: TGTGCCAGCAGCCAAGACGGGGTTTCCACTGAAGCTTTCTTT

clone_size: few
d_call: TRBD2
j_call: TRBJ2-3
v_call: TRBV7-2
cdr3_aa: CASSLSRLASTDTQYF
cdr3_nt: TGTGCCAGCAGCTTATCCAGACTAGCTAGCACAGATACGCAGTATTTT

clone_size: -
d_call: -
j_call: TRBJ1-1
v_call: TRBV29-1
cdr3_aa: CSGAGQGGTEAFF
cdr3_nt: TGCAGCGGGGCGGGGCAGGGAGGTACTGAAGCTTTCTTT

clone_size: -
d_call: -
j_call: TRBJ1-6
v_call: TRBV9
cdr3_aa: CASSVDEATPLHF
cdr3_nt: TGTGCCAGCAGCGTAGATGAGGCTACTCCCCTCCACTTT

clone_size: few
d_call: -
j_call: TRBJ2-7
v_call: TRBV28
cdr3_aa: CASSSYPRDNSYEQYF
cdr3_nt: TGTGCCAGCAGTTCCTATCCCCGGGACAACTCCTACGAGCAGTACTTC

clone_size: -
d_call: -
j_call: TRBJ2-7
v_call: TRBV5-1
cdr3_aa: CASSLWTEAYEQYF
cdr3_nt: TGCGCCAGCAGCCTATGGACAGAAGCCTACGAGCAGTACTTC

clone_size: few
d_call: TRBD2
j_call: TRBJ2-1
v_call: TRBV12-5
cdr3_aa: CASGLGSGGKGNEQFF
cdr3_nt: TGTGCTAGTGGTTTGGGTAGCGGGGGGAAGGGGAATGAGCAGTTCTTC

clone_size: -
d_call: -
j_call: TRBJ2-1
v_call: TRBV11-1
cdr3_aa: CASSLARGVHEQFF
cdr3_nt: TGTGCCAGCTCCTTGGCCAGGGGAGTCCATGAGCAGTTCTTC

clone_size: few
d_call: -
j_call: TRBJ1-4
v_call: TRBV6-2/TRBV6-3
cdr3_aa: CASRIDSTNEKLFF
cdr3_nt: TGTGCCAGCAGGATCGACTCAACTAATGAAAAACTGTTTTTT

clone_size: few
d_call: TRBD2
j_call: TRBJ2-3
v_call: TRBV2
cdr3_aa: CASTGTSQDTQYF
cdr3_nt: TGTGCCAGCACCGGGACTAGCCAAGACACGCAGTATTTT

clone_size: many
d_call: -
j_call: TRBJ2-5
v_call: TRBV2
cdr3_aa: CASGPLMGETQYF
cdr3_nt: TGTGCCAGCGGACCTCTGATGGGAGAGACCCAGTACTTC

clone_size: -
d_call: -
j_call: TRBJ2-3
v_call: TRBV9
cdr3_aa: CASSEQDVALFPRTQYF
cdr3_nt: TGTGCCAGCAGCGAGCAAGATGTAGCGTTGTTCCCTCGTACGCAGTATTTT

clone_size: once
d_call: -
j_call: TRBJ1-2
v_call: TRBV29-1
cdr3_aa: CSVRQSNYGYTF
cdr3_nt: TGCAGCGTTCGACAGTCAAACTATGGCTACACCTTC

clone_size: -
d_call: -
j_call: TRBJ1-4
v_call: TRBV12-3/TRBV12-4
cdr3_aa: CASSLRTSNEKLFF
cdr3_nt: TGTGCCAGCAGTTTACGGACCTCTAATGAAAAACTGTTTTTT

clone_size: -
d_call: TRBD1
j_call: TRBJ2-7
v_call: TRBV6-5
cdr3_aa: CASSYDRVRNEQYF
cdr3_nt: TGTGCCAGCAGTTACGACAGGGTCAGGAACGAGCAGTACTTC

clone_size: few
d_call: -
j_call: TRBJ2-2
v_call: TRBV10-3
cdr3_aa: CAISPGDGGELFF
cdr3_nt: TGTGCCATCAGCCCAGGGGACGGCGGGGAGCTGTTTTTT

clone_size: -
d_call: -
j_call: TRBJ1-5
v_call: TRBV29-1
cdr3_aa: CSVSDTNQPQHF
cdr3_nt: TGCAGCGTTTCAGACACCAATCAGCCCCAGCATTTT

clone_size: many
d_call: TRBD1
j_call: TRBJ2-7
v_call: TRBV7-9
cdr3_aa: CASSWGQGIDEQYF
cdr3_nt: TGTGCCAGCAGCTGGGGACAGGGGATCGACGAGCAGTACTTC

clone_size: few
d_call: -
j_call: TRBJ1-4
v_call: TRBV7-9
cdr3_aa: CASSLSPVQGAEKLFF
cdr3_nt: TGTGCCAGCAGCTTATCCCCCGTACAGGGTGCTGAAAAACTGTTTTTT

clone_size: many
d_call: -
j_call: TRBJ1-5
v_call: TRBV10-3
cdr3_aa: CAIRGEFSNQPQHF
cdr3_nt: TGTGCCATCAGGGGGGAATTTAGCAATCAGCCCCAGCATTTT

clone_size: few
d_call: -
j_call: TRBJ2-1
v_call: TRBV20-1
cdr3_aa: CSARDLTTPNNEQFF
cdr3_nt: TGCAGTGCTAGAGATCTCACCACCCCCAACAATGAGCAGTTCTTC

clone_size: -
d_call: TRBD1
j_call: TRBJ1-4
v_call: TRBV7-9
cdr3_aa: CASSPRDRVNEKLFF
cdr3_nt: TGTGCCAGCAGCCCCCGGGACAGGGTTAATGAAAAACTGTTTTTT

clone_size: many
d_call: -
j_call: TRBJ1-3
v_call: TRBV2
cdr3_aa: CASRENYSGNTIYF
cdr3_nt: TGTGCCAGCAGGGAGAACTACTCTGGAAACACCATATATTTT

clone_size: -
d_call: -
j_call: TRBJ2-5
v_call: TRBV5-1
cdr3_aa: CASSLVPSQETQYF
cdr3_nt: TGCGCCAGCAGCTTGGTACCCAGCCAAGAGACCCAGTACTTC

clone_size: -
d_call: -
j_call: TRBJ1-2
v_call: TRBV2
cdr3_aa: CASSLGLSNYGYTF
cdr3_nt: TGTGCCAGCAGTTTGGGACTTTCTAACTATGGCTACACCTTC

clone_size: few
d_call: TRBD1
j_call: TRBJ2-1
v_call: TRBV3-1
cdr3_aa: CASSPTTGEASYNEQFF
cdr3_nt: TGTGCCAGCAGCCCTACCACAGGGGAAGCGTCCTACAATGAGCAGTTCTTC

clone_size: many
d_call: TRBD1
j_call: TRBJ1-5
v_call: TRBV20-1
cdr3_aa: CSASLLPPGQINQPQHF
cdr3_nt: TGCAGTGCTAGTCTCCTCCCGCCGGGACAGATCAATCAGCCCCAGCATTTT

clone_size: few
d_call: -
j_call: TRBJ2-3
v_call: TRBV7-2
cdr3_aa: CASSRQDLDTQYF
cdr3_nt: TGTGCCAGCAGCCGACAGGACTTAGATACGCAGTATTTT